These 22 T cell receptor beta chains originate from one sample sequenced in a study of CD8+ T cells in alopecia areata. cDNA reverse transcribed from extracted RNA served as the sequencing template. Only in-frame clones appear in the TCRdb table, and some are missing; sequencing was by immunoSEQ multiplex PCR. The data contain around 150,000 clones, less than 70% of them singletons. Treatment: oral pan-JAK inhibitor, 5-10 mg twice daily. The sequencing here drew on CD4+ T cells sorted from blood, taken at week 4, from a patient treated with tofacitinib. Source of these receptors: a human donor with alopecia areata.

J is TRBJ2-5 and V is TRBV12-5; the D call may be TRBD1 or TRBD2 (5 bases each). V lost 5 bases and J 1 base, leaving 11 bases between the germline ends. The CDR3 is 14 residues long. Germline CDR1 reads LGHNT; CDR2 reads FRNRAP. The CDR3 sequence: CASGPGGSQETQYF. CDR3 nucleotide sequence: TGTGCTAGTGGTCCTGGGGGATCCCAAGAGACCCAGTACTTC. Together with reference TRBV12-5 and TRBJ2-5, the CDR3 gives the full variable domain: DARVTQTPRHKVTEMGQEVTMRCQPILGHNTVFWYRQTMMQGLELLAYFRNRAPLDDSGMPKDRFSAEMPDATLATLKIQPSEPRDSAVYFCASGPGGSQETQYFGPGTRLLVL.

The DNA of the CDR3 is TGTGCCAGCAGCTTAGCGTCCCACGGGACTAGTCCCTACGAGCAGTACTTC. This sequence encodes CASSLASHGTSPYEQYF. V gene TRBV11-2 combines with J gene TRBJ2-7; the match to TRBD2 covers 8 bases. J was trimmed by 2 bases and V by 1 base; bases with no gene match: 10. There are 17 residues in the CDR3. CDR1 and CDR2 (germline): SGHAT, FQNNGV.

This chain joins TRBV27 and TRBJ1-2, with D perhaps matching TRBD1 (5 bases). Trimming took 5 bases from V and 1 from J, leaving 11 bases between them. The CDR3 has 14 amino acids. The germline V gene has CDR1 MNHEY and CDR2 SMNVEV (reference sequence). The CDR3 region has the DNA TGTGCCAGCAGTCCCAAGACAGTTAACTATGGCTACACCTTC. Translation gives CASSPKTVNYGYTF.

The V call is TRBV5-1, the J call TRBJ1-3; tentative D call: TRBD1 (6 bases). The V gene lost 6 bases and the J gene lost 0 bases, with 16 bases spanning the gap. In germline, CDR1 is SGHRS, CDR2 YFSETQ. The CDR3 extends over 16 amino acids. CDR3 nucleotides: TGCGCCAGCACCCCCGGGACAACTGACTCTGGAAACACCATATATTTT. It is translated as CASTPGTTDSGNTIYF.

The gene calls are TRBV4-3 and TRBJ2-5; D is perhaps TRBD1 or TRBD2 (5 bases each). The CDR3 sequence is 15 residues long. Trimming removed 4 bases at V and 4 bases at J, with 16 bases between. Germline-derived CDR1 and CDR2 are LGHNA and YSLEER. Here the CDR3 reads CASSRDQGPGETQYF. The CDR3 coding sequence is TGCGCCAGCAGCCGGGACCAGGGCCCAGGAGAGACCCAGTACTTC.

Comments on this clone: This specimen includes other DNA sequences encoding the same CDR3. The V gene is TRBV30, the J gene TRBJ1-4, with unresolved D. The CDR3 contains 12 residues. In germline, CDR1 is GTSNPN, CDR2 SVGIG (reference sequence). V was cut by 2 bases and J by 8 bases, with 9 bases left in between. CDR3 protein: CAWSRGYEKLFF. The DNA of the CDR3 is TGTGCCTGGAGTCGAGGGTACGAAAAACTGTTTTTT.

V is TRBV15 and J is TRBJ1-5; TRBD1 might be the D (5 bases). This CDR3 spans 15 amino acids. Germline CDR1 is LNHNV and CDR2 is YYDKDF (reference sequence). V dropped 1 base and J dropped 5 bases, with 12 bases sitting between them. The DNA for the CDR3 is TGTGCCACCAGCAGAGGCGTCGGGGGAGATCAGCCCCAGCATTTT. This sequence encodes CATSRGVGGDQPQHF.

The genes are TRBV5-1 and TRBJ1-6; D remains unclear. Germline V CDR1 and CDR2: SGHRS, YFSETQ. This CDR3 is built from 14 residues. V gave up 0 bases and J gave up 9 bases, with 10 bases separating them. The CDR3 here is CASSLAGDLSPLHF. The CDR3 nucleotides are TGCGCCAGCAGCTTGGCCGGCGACCTTTCACCCCTCCACTTT.

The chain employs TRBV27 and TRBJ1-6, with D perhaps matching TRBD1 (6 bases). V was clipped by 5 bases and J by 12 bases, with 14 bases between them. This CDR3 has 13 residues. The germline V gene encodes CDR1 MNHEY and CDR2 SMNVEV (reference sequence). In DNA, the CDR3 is TGTGCCAGCAGTCCCTTCCCGACAGGACCCCTCCACTTT. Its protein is CASSPFPTGPLHF.

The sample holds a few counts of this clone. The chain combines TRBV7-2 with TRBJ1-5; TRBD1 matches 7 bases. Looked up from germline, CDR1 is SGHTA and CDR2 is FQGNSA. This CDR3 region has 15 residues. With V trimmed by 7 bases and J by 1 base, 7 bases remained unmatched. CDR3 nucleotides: TGTGCCAGCACCCCAGGGGGAAGGAGCAATCAGCCCCAGCATTTT. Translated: CASTPGGRSNQPQHF.

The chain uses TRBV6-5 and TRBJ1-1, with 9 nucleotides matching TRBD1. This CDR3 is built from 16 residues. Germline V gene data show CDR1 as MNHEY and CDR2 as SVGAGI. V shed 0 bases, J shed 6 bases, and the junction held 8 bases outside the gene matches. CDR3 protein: CASSYSNLDRGPEAFF. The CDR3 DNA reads TGTGCCAGCAGTTACTCGAACCTGGACAGGGGCCCTGAAGCTTTCTTT.

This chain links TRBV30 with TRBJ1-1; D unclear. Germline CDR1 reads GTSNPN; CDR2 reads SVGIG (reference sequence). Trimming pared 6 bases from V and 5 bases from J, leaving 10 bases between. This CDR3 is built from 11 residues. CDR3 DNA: TGTGCCTGCCCAAAAGTGACTGAAGCTTTCTTT. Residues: CACPKVTEAFF.

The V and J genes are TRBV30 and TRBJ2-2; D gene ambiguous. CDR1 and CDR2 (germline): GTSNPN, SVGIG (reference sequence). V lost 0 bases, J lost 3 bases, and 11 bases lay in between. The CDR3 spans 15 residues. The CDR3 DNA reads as TGTGCCTGGAGTGTCGGCAGTATCGACACCGGGGAGCTGTTTTTT. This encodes CAWSVGSIDTGELFF.

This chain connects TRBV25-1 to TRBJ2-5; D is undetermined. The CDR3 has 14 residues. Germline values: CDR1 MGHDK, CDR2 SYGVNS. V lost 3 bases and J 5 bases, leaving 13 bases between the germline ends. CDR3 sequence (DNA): TGTGCCAGCAGTGATTTCCGCCCCGGGGAGACCCAGTACTTC. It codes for CASSDFRPGETQYF.

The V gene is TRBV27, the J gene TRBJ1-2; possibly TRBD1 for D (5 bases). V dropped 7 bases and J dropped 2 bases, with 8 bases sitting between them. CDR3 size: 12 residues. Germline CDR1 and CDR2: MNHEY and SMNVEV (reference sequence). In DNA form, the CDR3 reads TGTGCCAGCATGGGGGAGAACTATGGCTACACCTTC. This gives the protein CASMGENYGYTF.

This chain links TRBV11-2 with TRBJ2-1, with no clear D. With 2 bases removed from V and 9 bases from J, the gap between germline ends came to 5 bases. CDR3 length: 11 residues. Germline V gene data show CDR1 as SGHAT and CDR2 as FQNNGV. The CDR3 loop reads CASSLFGEQFF. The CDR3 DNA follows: TGTGCCAGCAGCTTATTTGGTGAGCAGTTCTTC.

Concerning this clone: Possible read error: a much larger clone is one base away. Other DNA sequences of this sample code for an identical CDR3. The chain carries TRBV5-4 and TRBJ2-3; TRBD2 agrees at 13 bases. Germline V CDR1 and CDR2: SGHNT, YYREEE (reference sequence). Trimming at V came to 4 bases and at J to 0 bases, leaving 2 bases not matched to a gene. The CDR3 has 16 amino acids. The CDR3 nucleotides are TGTGCCAGCAGCAGGGGACTAGCGGGGAGCACAGATACGCAGTATTTT. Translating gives CASSRGLAGSTDTQYF.

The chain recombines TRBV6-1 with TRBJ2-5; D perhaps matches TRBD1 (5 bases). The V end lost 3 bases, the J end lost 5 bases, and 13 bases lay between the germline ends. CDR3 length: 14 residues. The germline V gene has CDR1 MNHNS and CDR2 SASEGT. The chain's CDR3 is CASSDPSKGETQYF. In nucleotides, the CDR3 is TGTGCCAGCAGTGACCCGTCGAAGGGGGAGACCCAGTACTTC.

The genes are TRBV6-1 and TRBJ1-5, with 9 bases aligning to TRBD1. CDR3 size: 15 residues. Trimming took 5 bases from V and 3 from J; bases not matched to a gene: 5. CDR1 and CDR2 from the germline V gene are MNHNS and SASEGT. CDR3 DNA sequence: TGTGCCAGCAGTTTCAACAGGGGGCCCAATCAGCCCCAGCATTTT. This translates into CASSFNRGPNQPQHF.

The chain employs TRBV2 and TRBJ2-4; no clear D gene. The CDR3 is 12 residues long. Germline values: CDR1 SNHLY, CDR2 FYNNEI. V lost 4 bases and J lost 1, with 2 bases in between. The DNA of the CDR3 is TGTGCCAGCAGTGCGGCCAAAAACATTCAGTACTTC. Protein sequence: CASSAAKNIQYF.

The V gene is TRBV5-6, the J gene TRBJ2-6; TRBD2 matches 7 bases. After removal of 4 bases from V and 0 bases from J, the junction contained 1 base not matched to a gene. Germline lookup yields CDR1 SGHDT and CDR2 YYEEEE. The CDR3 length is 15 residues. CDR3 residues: CASSRGSSGANVLTF. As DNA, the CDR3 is TGTGCCAGCAGCCGCGGGAGCTCTGGGGCCAACGTCCTGACTTTC.

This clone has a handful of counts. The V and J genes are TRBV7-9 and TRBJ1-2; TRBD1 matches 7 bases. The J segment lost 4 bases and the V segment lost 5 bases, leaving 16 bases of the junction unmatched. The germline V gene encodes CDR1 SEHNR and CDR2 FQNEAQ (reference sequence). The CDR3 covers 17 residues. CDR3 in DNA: TGTGCCAGCAGCCACACGAGGAGACAGGGAAAGGGCTATGGCTACACCTTC. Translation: CASSHTRRQGKGYGYTF.